Presented here are 10 T cell receptor beta chains from one specimen sequenced in a study of cytomegalovirus exposure and HLA in healthy donors. The PCR used 60 Vbeta and 13 Jbeta primers. Assay: immunoSEQ multiplex PCR; the TCRdb copy retains only in-frame clones and omits some. This sample yields 95,000 to 110,000 clones, of which about a tenth are seen a single time; 5% to 6.5% belongs to the top ten. Sequencing used PBMCs. The receptor set was obtained from a man in his forties in good health and CMV-seropositive.

This clone has only a few counts. The chain couples TRBV28 to TRBJ1-5; D unresolved. V was pared by 2 bases and J by 1 base, with 9 bases between. This CDR3 region has 15 residues. CDR1 and CDR2 (germline): MDHEN, SYDVKM. This CDR3 reads CASSLGGLSNQPQHF. As DNA, the CDR3 is TGTGCCAGCAGTTTAGGCGGGTTGAGCAATCAGCCCCAGCATTTT.

This chain joins TRBV5-1 and TRBJ2-7; a weak D match, TRBD1 (5 bases). V was pared by 0 bases and J by 5 bases, with 12 bases between. The CDR3 loop spans 14 amino acids. Germline CDR1 reads SGHRS; CDR2 reads YFSETQ. The CDR3 is CASSLESGSDEQYF. The CDR3 bases are TGCGCCAGCAGCTTGGAATCAGGGTCGGACGAGCAGTACTTC.

This clone was detected only a few times. The V call is TRBV2, the J call TRBJ2-6; 12 bases map to TRBD1. Germline V lookup: CDR1 SNHLY, CDR2 FYNNEI. The CDR3 sequence is 16 residues long. With V trimmed by 7 bases and J by 3 bases, 4 bases remained unmatched. The CDR3 coding sequence is TGTGCCAGCACCCGGGACAGGGGGCGTGGGGCCAACGTCCTGACTTTC. This encodes CASTRDRGRGANVLTF.

This chain connects TRBV13 to TRBJ2-1, with 9 bases identical to TRBD2. The CDR3 is made up of 14 amino acids. The V segment lost 5 bases and the J segment 8 bases; nucleotides outside the gene matches: 7. Per germline, CDR1 PRHDT and CDR2 FYEKMQ (reference sequence). Written as DNA, the CDR3 is TGTGCCAGCAGCATGCCACGGACTAGCGATGAGCAGTTCTTC. Residues: CASSMPRTSDEQFF.

This clone has just a few counts. The chain carries TRBV2 and TRBJ2-3; possible D gene TRBD1, 5 bases. V was cut by 0 bases and J by 8 bases, with 9 bases left in between. The CDR3 loop spans 13 amino acids. The germline CDR1 and CDR2 sequences are SNHLY and FYNNEI. The CDR3 region is CASSEATAPTQYF. CDR3 bases: TGTGCCAGCAGTGAAGCGACAGCCCCTACGCAGTATTTT.

The chain carries TRBV7-2 and TRBJ1-4; possible D gene TRBD1, 5 bases. Germline V gene data show CDR1 as SGHTA and CDR2 as FQGNSA. Trimming took 0 bases from V and 8 from J, leaving 13 bases between them. The CDR3 is 15 residues long. CDR3 coding DNA: TGTGCCAGCAGCTTAGCCTTGCAGGGAGGGGAAAAACTGTTTTTT. It codes for CASSLALQGGEKLFF.

The V call is TRBV4-3, the J call TRBJ2-1; TRBD2 matches at 12 bases. Germline V gene data show CDR1 as LGHNA and CDR2 as YSLEER. With 3 bases clipped from V and 4 bases from J, the junction kept 7 bases outside the gene matches. The CDR3 has 17 residues. In DNA, the CDR3 is TGCGCCAGCAGCCAGGCCCCTAGCGGGAGGGTGTACAATGAGCAGTTCTTC. It codes for CASSQAPSGRVYNEQFF.

The chain has TRBV4-1 and TRBJ1-5, with D perhaps TRBD1 (5 bases). This CDR3 region has 15 residues. The V and J ends lost 0 bases and 7 bases respectively, with 13 bases between them. Germline V gene lookup returns CDR1 MGHRA and CDR2 YSYEKL. The CDR3 reads CASSQEEGRRQPQHF. In DNA, the CDR3 is TGCGCCAGCAGCCAAGAGGAGGGGCGCAGACAGCCCCAGCATTTT.

The table lists this clone with a few counts. The genes are TRBV10-1 and TRBJ2-3; D call uncertain. Trimming took off 6 bases at V and 1 base at J, with 5 bases between the two ends. This CDR3 region has 12 residues. Germline values: CDR1 WNHNN, CDR2 SYGVQD (reference sequence). The CDR3 sequence is CASSRGTDTQYF. The CDR3 DNA reads TGCGCCAGCAGCCGGGGCACAGATACGCAGTATTTT.

This clone has only a few counts. This chain connects TRBV9 to TRBJ1-4; the match to TRBD1 covers 10 bases. V lost 7 bases to trimming and J lost 3 bases; unmatched junction nucleotides: 3. This CDR3 spans 14 amino acids. Germline CDR1 and CDR2: SGDLS and YYNGEE. The DNA of the CDR3 is TGTGCCAGCGGACAGGGGGTGGCTAATGAAAAACTGTTTTTT. Protein sequence: CASGQGVANEKLFF.